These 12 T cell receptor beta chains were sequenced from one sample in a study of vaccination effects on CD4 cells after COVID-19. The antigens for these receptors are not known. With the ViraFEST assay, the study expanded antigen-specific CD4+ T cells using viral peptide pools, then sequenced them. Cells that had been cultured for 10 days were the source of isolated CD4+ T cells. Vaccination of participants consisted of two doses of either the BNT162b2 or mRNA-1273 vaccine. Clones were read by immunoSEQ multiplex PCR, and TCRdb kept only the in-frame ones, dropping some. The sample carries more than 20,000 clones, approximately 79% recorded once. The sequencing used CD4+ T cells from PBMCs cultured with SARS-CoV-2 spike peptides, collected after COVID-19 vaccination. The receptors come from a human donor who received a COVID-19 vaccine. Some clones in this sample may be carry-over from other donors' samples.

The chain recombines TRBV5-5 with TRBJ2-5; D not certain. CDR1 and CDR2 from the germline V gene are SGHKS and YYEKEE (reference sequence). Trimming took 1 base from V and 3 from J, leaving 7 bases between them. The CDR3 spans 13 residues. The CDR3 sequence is CASSLPSKETQYF. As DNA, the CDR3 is TGTGCCAGCAGCTTGCCGTCGAAAGAGACCCAGTACTTC.

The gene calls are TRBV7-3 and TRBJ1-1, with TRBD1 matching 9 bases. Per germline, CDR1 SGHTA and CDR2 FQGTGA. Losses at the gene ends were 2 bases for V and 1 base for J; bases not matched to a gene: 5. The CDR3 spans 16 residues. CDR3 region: CASSLGQGTGNTEAFF. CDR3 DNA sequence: TGTGCCAGCAGCTTAGGACAGGGGACGGGGAACACTGAAGCTTTCTTT.

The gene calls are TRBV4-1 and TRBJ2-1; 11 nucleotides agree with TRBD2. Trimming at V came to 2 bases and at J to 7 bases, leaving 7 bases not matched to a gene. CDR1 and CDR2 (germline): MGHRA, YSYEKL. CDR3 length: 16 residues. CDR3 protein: CASSQNSGGANNEQFF. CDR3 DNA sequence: TGCGCCAGCAGCCAAAATAGCGGGGGGGCCAATAATGAGCAGTTCTTC.

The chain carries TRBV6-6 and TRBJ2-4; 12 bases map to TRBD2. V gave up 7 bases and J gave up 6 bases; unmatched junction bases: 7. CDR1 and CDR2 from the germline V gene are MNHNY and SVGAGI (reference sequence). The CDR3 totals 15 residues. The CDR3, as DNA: TGTGCCAGCACCGGGACTAGCGGGTTTGCAAACATTCAGTACTTC. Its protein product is CASTGTSGFANIQYF.

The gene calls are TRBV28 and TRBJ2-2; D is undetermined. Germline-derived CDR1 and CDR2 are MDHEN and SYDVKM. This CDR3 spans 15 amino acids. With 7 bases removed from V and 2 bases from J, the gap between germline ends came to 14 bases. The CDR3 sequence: CASTDGWLNTGELFF. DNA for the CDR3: TGTGCCAGCACCGACGGATGGCTTAACACCGGGGAGCTGTTTTTT.

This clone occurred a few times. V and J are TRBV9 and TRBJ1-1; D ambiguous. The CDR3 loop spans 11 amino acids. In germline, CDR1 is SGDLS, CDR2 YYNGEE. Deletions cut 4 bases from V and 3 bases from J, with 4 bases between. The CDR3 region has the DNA TGTGCCAGCAGCCCCCACACTGAAGCTTTCTTT. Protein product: CASSPHTEAFF.

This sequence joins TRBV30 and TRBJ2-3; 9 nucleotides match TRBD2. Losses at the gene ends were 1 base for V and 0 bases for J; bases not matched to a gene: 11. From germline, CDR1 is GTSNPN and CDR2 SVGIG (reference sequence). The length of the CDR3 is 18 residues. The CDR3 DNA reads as TGTGCCTGGAGTGATGGATTTAGCGGGGGCCCTAGCACAGATACGCAGTATTTT. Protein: CAWSDGFSGGPSTDTQYF.

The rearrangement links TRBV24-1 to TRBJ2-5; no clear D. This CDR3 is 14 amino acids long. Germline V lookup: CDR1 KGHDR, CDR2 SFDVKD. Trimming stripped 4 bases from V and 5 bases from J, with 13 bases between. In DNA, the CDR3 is TGTGCCACCAGTGACCCGGGCCAAGGGGAGACCCAGTACTTC. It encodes CATSDPGQGETQYF.

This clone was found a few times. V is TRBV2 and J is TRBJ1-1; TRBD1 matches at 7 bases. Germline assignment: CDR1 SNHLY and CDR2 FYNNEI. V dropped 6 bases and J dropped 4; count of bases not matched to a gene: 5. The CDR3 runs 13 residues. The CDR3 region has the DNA TGTGCCAGCAGGAAACAGGGGACCACTGAAGCTTTCTTT. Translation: CASRKQGTTEAFF.

This CDR3 reads CAWSVVAGGNQPQHF. For the CDR3, the DNA is TGTGCCTGGAGTGTTGTGGCAGGCGGCAATCAGCCCCAGCATTTT. This chain links TRBV30 with TRBJ1-5; no clear D gene. This CDR3 contains 15 residues. Germline V gene lookup returns CDR1 GTSNPN and CDR2 SVGIG (reference sequence). The V end was cut by 0 bases, the J end by 2 bases, with 11 bases between.

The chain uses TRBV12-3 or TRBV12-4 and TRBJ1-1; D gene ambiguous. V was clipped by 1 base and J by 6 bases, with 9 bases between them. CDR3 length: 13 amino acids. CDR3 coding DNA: TGTGCCAGCAGTTTAGAAGGGAGTGCTGAAGCTTTCTTT. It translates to CASSLEGSAEAFF.

CDR3 coding DNA: TGTGCCAGCAGTTACGACAGCAACTATGGCTACACCTTC. It translates to CASSYDSNYGYTF. The rearrangement uses TRBV6-6 and TRBJ1-2; a weak D match, TRBD1 (5 bases). The CDR3 is made up of 13 amino acids. V lost 2 bases and J 2 bases, leaving 6 bases between the germline ends. Looked up from germline, CDR1 is MNHNY and CDR2 is SVGAGI (reference sequence).